This section outlines one T cell receptor beta chain sequence together with its context. These data originate in a study of glioma-infiltrating T cells after dendritic cell vaccination. For the study at large: Between about 2002 and 2012, patients got autologous tumor lysate-pulsed dendritic cell vaccines.

This table comes from immunoSEQ multiplex PCR, and its TCRdb copy is limited to in-frame clones, with some not included. The top ten clones hold 5% to 6.5% of a sample with some 46,000 clones, around 91% of them seen once. Specified time point: after dendritic cell vaccination, including at tumor progression/relapse. The CDR3 is 15 amino acids. Germline assignment: CDR1 MDHEN and CDR2 SYDVKM. V was pared by 6 bases and J by 3 bases, with 8 bases of the junction left unmatched. The sequence was obtained from a human donor with glioblastoma. The sequencing used blood, collected after dendritic cell vaccination. The chain has TRBV28 and TRBJ1-5; 7 bases agree with TRBD1. The CDR3 spells CASRSRGQLNQPQHF. The CDR3 bases are TGTGCCAGCAGGTCAAGGGGACAGCTCAATCAGCCCCAGCATTTT.